Below are 23 T cell receptor beta chains sequenced from a single sample in a study of shared clonotypes between healthy human individuals (TCRdb year 2020). The library was obtained by the immunoSEQ multiplex PCR assay. What TCRdb holds here is the immuneACCESS table cut down to in-frame rearrangements. Part of the clones is not present; checked against another copy, under half of the missing clones reflect an unresolved V gene, and the others are unexplained. The table for this sample lists 90,000 to 130,000 clones; about 70% of them were counted only once. The top ten clones comprise approximately 23% of the sample. What was sequenced was memory CD8+ T cells sorted from blood. The intended sense of this specimen's cell subset or site label: CD45RO+ cells pooled with CCR7-negative TemRA cells. These receptors were collected from a woman in her 30s in good health.

CDR3 protein: CASSPGWAEALFF. The CDR3 region has the DNA TGTGCCAGCTCCCCCGGGTGGGCCGAGGCGCTGTTTTTT. The chain employs TRBV18 and TRBJ1-4; no clear D gene. Between the trimmed V and J ends, which lost 6 bases and 14 bases, there was a span of 19 bases. Germline assignment: CDR1 KGHSH and CDR2 LQKENI. This CDR3 is built from 13 residues.

The V call is TRBV9, the J call TRBJ2-3, with D possibly matching TRBD1 (6 bases). From germline, CDR1 is SGDLS and CDR2 YYNGEE. The CDR3 is 13 residues long. V was cut by 3 bases and J by 6 bases, with 11 bases left in between. CDR3 region: CASSASDRDTQYF. CDR3 sequence (DNA): TGTGCCAGCAGCGCGTCCGACAGGGATACGCAGTATTTT. The whole variable domain, remainder taken from reference TRBV9 and TRBJ2-3, is DSGVTQTPKHLITATGQRVTLRCSPRSGDLSVYWYQQSLDQGLQFLIQYYNGEERAKGNILERFSAQQFPDLHSELNLSSLELGDSALYFCASSASDRDTQYFGPGTRLTVL.

This chain uses TRBV10-3 with TRBJ2-6; the D is unclear. V dropped 0 bases and J dropped 2 bases, with 5 bases sitting between them. The CDR3 runs 15 residues. The V gene's germline CDR1 is ENHRY and CDR2 SYGVKD. CDR3 bases: TGTGCCATCAGTGAGTCGGGGACTGGGGCCAACGTCCTGACTTTC. It translates to CAISESGTGANVLTF.

This chain connects TRBV2 to TRBJ2-7; D might be TRBD1 or TRBD2, each matching 7 bases. CDR3 length equals 16 residues. Germline V gene sequence: CDR1 SNHLY, CDR2 FYNNEI. Trimming cost V 7 bases and J 3 bases, with 22 bases left between them. CDR3: CASNYGGGTENYEQYF. CDR3 nucleotides: TGTGCCAGCAATTATGGGGGAGGGACAGAGAACTACGAGCAGTACTTC.

The chain uses TRBV2 and TRBJ1-5; 10 nucleotides align to TRBD1. V lost 6 bases and J lost 7; bases outside the gene matches: 3. This CDR3 is 13 amino acids long. Germline CDR1 and CDR2: SNHLY and FYNNEI. For the CDR3, the DNA is TGTGCCAGCAGCGGACAGGGGGACCAGCCCCAGCATTTT. Translating it yields CASSGQGDQPQHF.

V and J are TRBV7-9 and TRBJ1-1; possibly TRBD1 for D (5 bases). The CDR3 length is 13 residues. From germline, CDR1 is SEHNR and CDR2 FQNEAQ (reference sequence). The V end lost 4 bases, the J end lost 4 bases, and 10 bases lay between the germline ends. The CDR3 DNA sequence: TGTGCCAGCAGCTACGAGGGGAGCACTGAAGCTTTCTTT. The encoded protein is CASSYEGSTEAFF.

The J gene is TRBJ2-7, the V gene TRBV30; D possibly corresponds to TRBD2 (5 bases). Germline CDR1 is GTSNPN and CDR2 is SVGIG (reference sequence). The CDR3 is made up of 14 amino acids. V lost 4 bases to trimming and J lost 2 bases, with 15 bases between them. This chain's CDR3 is CAWTDSDRAYEQYF. The CDR3 DNA follows: TGTGCCTGGACGGACTCGGACCGAGCCTACGAGCAGTACTTC.

The rearrangement joins TRBV7-9 to TRBJ1-2, with unresolved D. The CDR3 extends over 12 amino acids. With 2 bases removed from V and 10 bases from J, the gap between germline ends came to 11 bases. CDR1 is SEHNR and CDR2 is FQNEAQ in the germline V gene (reference sequence). CDR3 nucleotide sequence: TGTGCCAGCAGCTTAATACAACCGTACTACACCTTC. This translates into CASSLIQPYYTF.

The chain carries TRBV28 and TRBJ2-7; 9 bases are shared with TRBD2. The CDR3 covers 18 residues. Trimming at V came to 6 bases and at J to 3 bases, leaving 18 bases not matched to a gene. Germline CDR1 and CDR2: MDHEN and SYDVKM. CDR3 residues: CASSLVGSRIAGVYEQYF. The CDR3 bases are TGTGCCAGCAGCCTCGTTGGTTCCAGGATAGCGGGAGTCTACGAGCAGTACTTC.

The V gene is TRBV11-3, the J gene TRBJ2-6; D ambiguous. Between the trimmed V and J ends, which lost 2 bases and 5 bases, there was a span of 19 bases. Germline V gives CDR1 SGHNT, CDR2 YENEEA. The CDR3 is made up of 18 amino acids. CDR3 in amino acids: CASSLILSRQSRANVLTF. In nucleotides, the CDR3 is TGTGCCAGCAGCTTAATCCTCTCTCGACAAAGTCGGGCCAACGTCCTGACTTTC.

V is TRBV19 and J is TRBJ1-2; D gene ambiguous. The CDR3 contains 16 residues. Trimming shortened V by 0 bases and J by 0 bases, and 11 bases separated the two germline ends. Germline assignment: CDR1 LNHDA and CDR2 SQIVND (reference sequence). The CDR3 region has the DNA TGTGCCAGTAGTATAGAAGCGGCAGACTCTAACTATGGCTACACCTTC. Translating it yields CASSIEAADSNYGYTF.

The CDR3, as DNA: TGCAGCTCTGCGGACGGACTGAACACTGAAGCTTTCTTT. It codes for CSSADGLNTEAFF. The J gene is TRBJ1-1, the V gene TRBV29-1, with D unclear. Germline assignment: CDR1 SQVTM and CDR2 ANQGSEA. CDR3 length equals 13 residues. V lost 8 bases and J lost 0, with 13 bases in between. The full variable domain, its missing parts supplied by reference TRBV29-1 and TRBJ1-1, is SAVISQKPSRDICQRGTSLTIQCQVDSQVTMMFWYRQQPGQSLTLIATANQGSEATYESGFVIDKFPISRPNLTFSTLTVSNMSPEDSSIYLCSSADGLNTEAFFGQGTRLTVV.

The V and J genes are TRBV25-1 and TRBJ2-1; D is unresolved. CDR3 size: 11 residues. Germline lookup yields CDR1 MGHDK and CDR2 SYGVNS. V lost 8 bases to trimming and J lost 1 base, with 3 bases between them. This CDR3 reads CASGSYNEQFF. The CDR3 DNA reads TGTGCCAGCGGATCCTACAATGAGCAGTTCTTC.

The chain joins TRBV6-1 to TRBJ1-6; no reliable D call. V lost 1 base and J 7 bases, leaving 11 bases between the germline ends. CDR1 and CDR2 from the germline V gene are MNHNS and SASEGT. The CDR3 sequence is 15 residues long. CDR3 sequence: CASSEGPGENSPLHF. DNA of the CDR3: TGTGCCAGCAGTGAAGGTCCGGGAGAGAATTCACCCCTCCACTTT.

The rearrangement joins TRBV13 to TRBJ2-7, with 7 bases matching TRBD2. Germline assignment: CDR1 PRHDT and CDR2 FYEKMQ (reference sequence). V lost 8 bases and J lost 0; bases outside the gene matches: 10. CDR3 length: 15 residues. The CDR3 DNA reads as TGTGCCAGCGTCTCCACCGGGACTAACTCCTACGAGCAGTACTTC. Translation: CASVSTGTNSYEQYF.

The chain is built from TRBV10-1 and TRBJ2-3; tentatively, D is TRBD2 (6 bases). The CDR3 runs to 16 residues. CDR1 WNHNN and CDR2 SYGVQD come from the germline V gene (reference sequence). V was trimmed by 0 bases and J by 2 bases, leaving 12 bases between them. Here the CDR3 DNA reads TGCGCCAGCAGTGAGTCGCCGGGGGAACCCACAGATACGCAGTATTTT. This sequence encodes CASSESPGEPTDTQYF.

The V and J genes are TRBV27 and TRBJ1-5, with D possibly TRBD1 on 6 matching bases. V was cut by 3 bases and J by 0 bases, with 12 bases left in between. The CDR3 covers 16 residues. Germline CDR1 MNHEY, CDR2 SMNVEV (reference sequence). CDR3 sequence reads: CASSFGGPYSNQPQHF. In nucleotides, the CDR3 is TGTGCCAGCAGTTTCGGGGGCCCCTATAGCAATCAGCCCCAGCATTTT.

This clone was detected many times. This chain uses TRBV10-3 with TRBJ2-3; 10 bases are a match to TRBD2. With V trimmed by 3 bases and J by 4 bases, 4 bases remained unmatched. Germline CDR1 is ENHRY and CDR2 is SYGVKD. The CDR3 has 15 residues. The CDR3 sequence: CAISETSGIADTQYF. In DNA form, the CDR3 reads TGTGCCATCAGTGAAACTAGCGGGATTGCAGATACGCAGTATTTT.

J is TRBJ1-1 and V is TRBV13; D is perhaps TRBD1 (5 bases). The V and J ends lost 1 base and 6 bases respectively, with 12 bases between them. The CDR3 spans 14 residues. Per germline, CDR1 PRHDT and CDR2 FYEKMQ (reference sequence). For the CDR3, the DNA is TGTGCCAGCAGCTTAGAGGGGACGGGGCCTGAAGCTTTCTTT. Amino acid sequence: CASSLEGTGPEAFF.

About this clone: Mismatch with germline at one junction end may stem from a read error. The chain is built from TRBV6-1 and TRBJ2-6, with D unresolved. CDR1 MNHNS and CDR2 SASEGT come from the germline V gene. CDR3 size: 16 residues. The CDR3 loop is CAISESNPSGANVLTF. The DNA for the CDR3 is TGTGCCATCAGTGAGTCGAATCCTTCTGGGGCCAACGTCCTGACTTTC.

The CDR3: CAVTGGAYNEQFF. The CDR3 DNA is TGTGCAGTTACTGGGGGCGCCTACAATGAGCAGTTCTTC. The rearrangement joins TRBV27 to TRBJ2-1, with TRBD1 as a possible D gene (6 bases). The V gene's germline CDR1 is MNHEY and CDR2 SMNVEV (reference sequence). This CDR3 is 13 amino acids long.

The J gene is TRBJ2-7, the V gene TRBV11-2; 9 nucleotides agree with TRBD1. V dropped 3 bases and J dropped 5; count of bases not matched to a gene: 2. Germline V CDR1 and CDR2: SGHAT, FQNNGV. This CDR3 has 13 residues. CDR3 region: CASSFGTGNEQYF. CDR3 bases: TGTGCCAGCAGCTTCGGGACAGGGAACGAGCAGTACTTC.

The J gene is TRBJ2-3, the V gene TRBV5-1; D may be TRBD2 (5 bases). Between the trimmed V and J ends, which lost 0 bases and 6 bases, there was a span of 14 bases. This CDR3 spans 15 amino acids. Germline loops: CDR1 SGHRS, CDR2 YFSETQ. The CDR3 coding sequence is TGCGCCAGCAGCTTGGGCACGCCAGCGGTGGATACGCAGTATTTT. Residues: CASSLGTPAVDTQYF.